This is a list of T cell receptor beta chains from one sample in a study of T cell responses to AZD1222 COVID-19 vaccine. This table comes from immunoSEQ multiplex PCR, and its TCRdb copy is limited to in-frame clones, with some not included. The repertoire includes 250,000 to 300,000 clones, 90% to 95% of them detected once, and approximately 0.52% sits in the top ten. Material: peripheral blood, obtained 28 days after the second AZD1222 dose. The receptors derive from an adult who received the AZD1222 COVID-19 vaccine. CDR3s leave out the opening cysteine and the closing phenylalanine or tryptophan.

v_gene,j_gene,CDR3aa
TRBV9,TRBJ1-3,ASSPHRGNSGNTIY
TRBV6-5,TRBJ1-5,ASSPDGVSNQPQH
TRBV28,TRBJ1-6,ASRFRSSGLLYNSPLH
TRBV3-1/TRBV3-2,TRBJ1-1,ASSRGAEAF
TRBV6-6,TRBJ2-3,ASSYPLGNTDTQY
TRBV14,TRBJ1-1,ASSYRGRGTEAF
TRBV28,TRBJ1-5,ASRGTHQPQH
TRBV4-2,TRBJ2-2,ASSQEAIGRANTGELF
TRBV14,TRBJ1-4,ASSQGQISRLF
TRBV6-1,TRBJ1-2,ASSEQAGIGYGYT
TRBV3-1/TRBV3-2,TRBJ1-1,ASSHWDRVEEAF
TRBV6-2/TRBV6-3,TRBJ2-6,ASSARHLVGANVLT
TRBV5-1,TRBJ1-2,ASSWDQSGTGPNT
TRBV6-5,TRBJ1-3,ASRGRSSGNTIY
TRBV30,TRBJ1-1,AWSSRQGVGGNTEAF
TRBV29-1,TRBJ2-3,SVGVAGVTDTQY
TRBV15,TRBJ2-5,ATSRPPPGKETQY
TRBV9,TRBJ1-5,ASSVRGPRNQPQH
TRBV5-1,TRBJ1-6,ASSLAGPSHSPLH
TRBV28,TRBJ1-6,ASNTMTGGGSPLH
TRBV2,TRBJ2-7,ASQETGTLSEQY
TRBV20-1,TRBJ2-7,SARAGYEQY
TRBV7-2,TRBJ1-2,ASTSLATGGNYGYT
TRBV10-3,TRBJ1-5,AISQSVVGNQPQH
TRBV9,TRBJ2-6,ASSVPLTGAGANVLT
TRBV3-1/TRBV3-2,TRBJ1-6,ASSHGGNSPLH
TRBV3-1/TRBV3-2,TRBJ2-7,ASSLGTGEQY